These 7 T cell receptor beta chains came from one sample sequenced in a study of graft-versus-host responses after intestinal transplantation. Their antigen targets remain unknown. Generated by immunoSEQ multiplex PCR, the TCRdb table keeps only in-frame clones and is missing some. The sample lists around 90,000 clones; about 93% were seen once. Sequences were derived from unstimulated CD8+ T cells sorted from spleen or lymph node cells, sampled before intestinal transplant. The receptors were sampled from a human donor who received an intestinal transplant.

The chain employs TRBV12-5 and TRBJ2-7; 8 nucleotides align to TRBD1. The CDR3 has 15 residues. In germline, CDR1 is LGHNT, CDR2 FRNRAP. Losses at the gene ends were 0 bases for V and 5 bases for J; bases not matched to a gene: 6. Here the CDR3 DNA reads TGTGCTAGTGGTTTGGTAGCGACAGGGGACCACGAGCAGTACTTC. It codes for CASGLVATGDHEQYF.

The chain carries TRBV29-1 and TRBJ2-1; 15 bases agree with TRBD2. The CDR3 is 14 amino acids. CDR1 SQVTM and CDR2 ANQGSEA come from the germline V gene. With V trimmed by 1 base and J by 9 bases, 1 base remained unmatched. The DNA of the CDR3 is TGCAGCGTTGAAGCGGGACTAGCGGGAGGTGAGCAGTTCTTC. Its translation is CSVEAGLAGGEQFF.

The gene calls are TRBV4-3 and TRBJ2-1; 10 bases are shared with TRBD2. CDR1 and CDR2 (germline): LGHNA, YSLEER. The CDR3 is 15 amino acids. The J segment lost 7 bases and the V segment lost 0 bases, leaving 3 bases of the junction unmatched. The CDR3 reads CASSQDLAGVNEQFF. CDR3 nucleotide sequence: TGCGCCAGCAGCCAAGATCTAGCGGGGGTTAATGAGCAGTTCTTC.

This chain connects TRBV19 to TRBJ1-1, with D possibly being TRBD1 (6 bases). V was cut by 5 bases and J by 2 bases, with 9 bases left in between. The CDR3 sequence is 13 residues long. Germline V lookup: CDR1 LNHDA, CDR2 SQIVND (reference sequence). The CDR3, as DNA: TGTGCCAGTAGTCGGGGGGGCAACACTGAAGCTTTCTTT. This translates into CASSRGGNTEAFF.

This chain links TRBV29-1 with TRBJ2-1; 9 nucleotides align to TRBD2. Germline V gene lookup returns CDR1 SQVTM and CDR2 ANQGSEA. The CDR3 totals 16 residues. V dropped 6 bases and J dropped 7; count of bases not matched to a gene: 16. CDR3 nucleotides: TGCAGCGTCCCGGGGGCGGGAGGGCCTTGGGCGAATGAGCAGTTCTTC. This sequence encodes CSVPGAGGPWANEQFF.

The chain employs TRBV19 and TRBJ2-1; D is ambiguous. Trimming removed 1 base from V and 7 bases from J, with 17 bases in between. The CDR3 is 16 amino acids. Per the germline V gene, CDR1 is LNHDA and CDR2 is SQIVND (reference sequence). The CDR3 sequence: CASSIVSGLEANEQFF. In DNA form, the CDR3 reads TGTGCCAGTAGTATAGTGTCTGGTCTAGAGGCGAATGAGCAGTTCTTC.

V gene TRBV19 combines with J gene TRBJ1-1; weak D call: TRBD1 (5 bases). Per the germline V gene, CDR1 is LNHDA and CDR2 is SQIVND (reference sequence). CDR3 length equals 12 residues. V lost 6 bases and J 6 bases, leaving 11 bases between the germline ends. The CDR3 protein is CASSSGGAEAFF. Written as DNA, the CDR3 is TGTGCCAGTAGCTCCGGGGGGGCTGAAGCTTTCTTT.